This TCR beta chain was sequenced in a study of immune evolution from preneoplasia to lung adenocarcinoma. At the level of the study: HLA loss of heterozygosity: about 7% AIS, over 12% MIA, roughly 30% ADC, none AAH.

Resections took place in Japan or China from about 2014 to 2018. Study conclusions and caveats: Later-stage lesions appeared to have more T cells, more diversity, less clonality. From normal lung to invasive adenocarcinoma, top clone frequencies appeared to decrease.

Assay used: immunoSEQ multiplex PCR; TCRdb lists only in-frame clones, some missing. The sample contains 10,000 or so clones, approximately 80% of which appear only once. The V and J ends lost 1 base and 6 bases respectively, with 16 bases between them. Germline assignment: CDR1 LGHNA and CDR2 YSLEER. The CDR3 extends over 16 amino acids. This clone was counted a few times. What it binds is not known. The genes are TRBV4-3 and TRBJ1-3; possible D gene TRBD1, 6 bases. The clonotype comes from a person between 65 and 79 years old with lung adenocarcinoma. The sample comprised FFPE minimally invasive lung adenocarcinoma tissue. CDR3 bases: TGCGCCAGCAGCCAAGGAGTCGGGGGGGGCACAAACACCATATATTTT. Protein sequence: CASSQGVGGGTNTIYF.